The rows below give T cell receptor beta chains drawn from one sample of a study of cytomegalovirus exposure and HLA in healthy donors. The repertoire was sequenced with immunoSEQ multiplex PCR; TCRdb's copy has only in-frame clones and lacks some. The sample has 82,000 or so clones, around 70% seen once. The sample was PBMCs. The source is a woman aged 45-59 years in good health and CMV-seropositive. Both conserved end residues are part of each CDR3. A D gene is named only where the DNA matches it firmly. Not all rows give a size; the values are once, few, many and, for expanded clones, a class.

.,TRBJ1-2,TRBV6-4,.,TGTGCCAGCAGCTTCGACATGGGGGGTTCGGGTGGCTACACCTTC,CASSFDMGGSGGYTF
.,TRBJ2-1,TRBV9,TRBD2,TGTGCCAGCAGCGACAGCGGGAGCTCCTACAATGAGCAGTTCTTC,CASSDSGSSYNEQFF
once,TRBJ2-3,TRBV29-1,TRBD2,TGCAGCGTTGCACGTAGCGGGAACACAGATACGCAGTATTTT,CSVARSGNTDTQYF
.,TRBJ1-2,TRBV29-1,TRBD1,TGCAGCGTTGAAGTACAGGGGGCGCGGTACTATGGCTACACCTTC,CSVEVQGARYYGYTF
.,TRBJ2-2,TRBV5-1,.,TGCGCCAGCCGATCGACAGGCGCCGGGGAGCTGTTTTTT,CASRSTGAGELFF
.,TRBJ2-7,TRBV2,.,TGTGCCAGCAGTCGAGGTTCCTACGAGCAGTACTTC,CASSRGSYEQYF
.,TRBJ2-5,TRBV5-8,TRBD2,TGTGCCAGCAGCTTCGGACTAGCGGGCGACGAAGAGACCCAGTACTTC,CASSFGLAGDEETQYF
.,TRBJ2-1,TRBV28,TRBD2,TGTGCCAGCAGTCCCCCGGGACTAGCGCTATTCAGGGAGCAGTTCTTC,CASSPPGLALFREQFF
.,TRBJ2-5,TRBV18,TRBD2,TGTGCCAGCTCACCACCTAACGGGAGGGCCGGTGAGACCCAGTACTTC,CASSPPNGRAGETQYF
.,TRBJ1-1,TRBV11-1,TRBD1,TGTGCCAGCAGCAGAAACAGGGGGCGTACTGAAGCTTTCTTT,CASSRNRGRTEAFF
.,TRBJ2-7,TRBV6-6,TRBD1,TGTGCCAGCAGGGACAGGGGTTCCTACGAGCAGTACTTC,CASRDRGSYEQYF
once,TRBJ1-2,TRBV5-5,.,TGTGCCAGCAGCCAGGGAGGGAACTATGGCTACACCTTC,CASSQGGNYGYTF
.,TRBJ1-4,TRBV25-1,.,TGTGCCAGCAGTGAATGGAGCGAGAGTAGGGAAAAACTGTTTTTT,CASSEWSESREKLFF
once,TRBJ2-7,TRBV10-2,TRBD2,TGCGCCAGCATGCCTAGCGGGAGCCCCTACGAGCAGTACTTC,CASMPSGSPYEQYF
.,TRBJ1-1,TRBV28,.,.,CASSSSAGGNTEAFF
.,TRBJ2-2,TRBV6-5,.,TGTGCCAGCAGTTACAGGGGTGGTACCGGGGAGCTGTTTTTT,CASSYRGGTGELFF
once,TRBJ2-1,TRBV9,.,TGTGCCAGCAGCGTAGGATCGGCGGGGAACAATGAGCAGTTCTTC,CASSVGSAGNNEQFF
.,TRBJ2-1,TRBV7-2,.,TGTGCCAGCAGCCCCAGCGGTCTCTACAATGAGCAGTTCTTC,CASSPSGLYNEQFF
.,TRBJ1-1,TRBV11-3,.,TGTGCCAGCAGCCAGGGACAGAACACTGAAGCTTTCTTT,CASSQGQNTEAFF
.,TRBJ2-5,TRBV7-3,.,TGTGCCAGCAGCTCGACAGGGGCGCGGGAGGAGACCCAGTACTTC,CASSSTGAREETQYF
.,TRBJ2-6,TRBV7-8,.,TGTGCCAGCAGCTTAGGAGGAAACTCTGGGGCCAACGTCCTGACTTTC,CASSLGGNSGANVLTF
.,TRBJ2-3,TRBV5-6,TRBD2,TGTGCCAGCAGCTCACTAGCGGGGAGCACAGATACGCAGTATTTT,CASSSLAGSTDTQYF
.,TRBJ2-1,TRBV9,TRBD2,TGTGCCAGCAGCGCCCTAGCGGGAGGGTACAATGAGCAGTTCTTC,CASSALAGGYNEQFF
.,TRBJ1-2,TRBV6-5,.,TGTGCCAGCAGAAACACCAGGGATGGGTATGGCTACACCTTC,CASRNTRDGYGYTF
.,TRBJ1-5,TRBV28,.,TGTGCCAGCAGTCCCTTGGCAAATCAGCCCCAGCATTTT,CASSPLANQPQHF
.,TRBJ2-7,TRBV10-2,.,TGCGCCAGCTTCTCACGGGAGCCCTACGAGCAGTACTTC,CASFSREPYEQYF
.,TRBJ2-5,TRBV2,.,TGTGCCAGCAGTCGGGAAGAGACCCAGTACTTC,CASSREETQYF